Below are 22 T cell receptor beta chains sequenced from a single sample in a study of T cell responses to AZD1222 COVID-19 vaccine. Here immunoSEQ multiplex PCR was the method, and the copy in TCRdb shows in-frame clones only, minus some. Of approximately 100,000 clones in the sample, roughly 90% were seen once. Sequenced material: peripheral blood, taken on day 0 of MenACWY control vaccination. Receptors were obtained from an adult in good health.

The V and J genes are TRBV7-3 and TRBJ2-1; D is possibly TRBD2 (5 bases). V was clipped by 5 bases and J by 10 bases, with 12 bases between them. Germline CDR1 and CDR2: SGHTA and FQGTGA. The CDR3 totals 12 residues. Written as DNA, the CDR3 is TGTGCCAGCAGCCCCACCGGGAAGGAGCAGTTCTTC. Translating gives CASSPTGKEQFF.

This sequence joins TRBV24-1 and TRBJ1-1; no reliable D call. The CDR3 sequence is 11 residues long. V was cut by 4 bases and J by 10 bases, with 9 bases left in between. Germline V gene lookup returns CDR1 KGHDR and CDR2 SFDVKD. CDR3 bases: TGTGCCACCAGTGAGTCGGGGAGAGCTTTCTTT. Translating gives CATSESGRAFF.

CDR3: CASSVASQHEQYF. The CDR3, as DNA: TGTGCCAGCAGCGTAGCGAGCCAGCACGAGCAGTACTTC. V is TRBV9 and J is TRBJ2-7; D uncertain. CDR3 length equals 13 residues. The germline V gene encodes CDR1 SGDLS and CDR2 YYNGEE. Trimming left V 0 bases short and J 5 bases short, with 9 bases between.

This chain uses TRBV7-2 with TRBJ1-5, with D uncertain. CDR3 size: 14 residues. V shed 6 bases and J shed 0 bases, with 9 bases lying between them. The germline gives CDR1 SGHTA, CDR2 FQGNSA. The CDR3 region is CASSIEGSNQPQHF. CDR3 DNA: TGTGCCAGCAGTATAGAGGGTAGCAATCAGCCCCAGCATTTT.

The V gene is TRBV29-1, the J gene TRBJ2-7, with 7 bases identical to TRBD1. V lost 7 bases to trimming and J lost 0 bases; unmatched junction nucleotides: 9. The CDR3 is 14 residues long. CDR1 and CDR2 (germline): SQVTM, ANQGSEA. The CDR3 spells CSARTGGDSYEQYF. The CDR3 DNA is TGCAGCGCTAGGACAGGTGGGGACTCCTACGAGCAGTACTTC.

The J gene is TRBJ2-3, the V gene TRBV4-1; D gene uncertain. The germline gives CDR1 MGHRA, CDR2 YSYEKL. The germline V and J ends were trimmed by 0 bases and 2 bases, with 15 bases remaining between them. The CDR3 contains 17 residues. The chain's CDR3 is CASSQDNWAGYTDTQYF. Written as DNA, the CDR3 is TGCGCCAGCAGCCAAGATAATTGGGCAGGATACACAGATACGCAGTATTTT.

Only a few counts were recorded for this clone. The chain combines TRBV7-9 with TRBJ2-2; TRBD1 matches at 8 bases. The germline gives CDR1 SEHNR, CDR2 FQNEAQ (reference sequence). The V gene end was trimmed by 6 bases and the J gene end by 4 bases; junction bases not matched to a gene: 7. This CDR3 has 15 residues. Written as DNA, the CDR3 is TGTGCCAGCAGACCTCAGGGGGCGGGCACCGGGGAGCTGTTTTTT. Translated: CASRPQGAGTGELFF.

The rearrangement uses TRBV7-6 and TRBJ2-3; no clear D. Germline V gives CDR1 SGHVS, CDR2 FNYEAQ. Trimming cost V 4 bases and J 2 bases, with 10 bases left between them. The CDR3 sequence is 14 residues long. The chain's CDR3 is CASSSVLSTDTQYF. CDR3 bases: TGTGCCAGCAGCTCCGTCCTTTCCACAGATACGCAGTATTTT.

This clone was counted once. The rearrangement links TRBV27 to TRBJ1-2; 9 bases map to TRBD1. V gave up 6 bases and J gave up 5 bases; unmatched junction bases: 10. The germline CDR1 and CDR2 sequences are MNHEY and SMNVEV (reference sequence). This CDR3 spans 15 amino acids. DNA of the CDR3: TGTGCCAGCAGCTCCCCGGGACAGGGAGAGTATGGCTACACCTTC. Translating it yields CASSSPGQGEYGYTF.

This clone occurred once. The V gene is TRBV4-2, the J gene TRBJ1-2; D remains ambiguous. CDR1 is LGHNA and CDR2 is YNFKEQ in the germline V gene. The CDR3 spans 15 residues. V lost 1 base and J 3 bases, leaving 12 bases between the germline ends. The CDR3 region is CASSQVSGPYYGYTF. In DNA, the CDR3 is TGTGCCAGCAGCCAAGTAAGTGGCCCCTACTATGGCTACACCTTC.

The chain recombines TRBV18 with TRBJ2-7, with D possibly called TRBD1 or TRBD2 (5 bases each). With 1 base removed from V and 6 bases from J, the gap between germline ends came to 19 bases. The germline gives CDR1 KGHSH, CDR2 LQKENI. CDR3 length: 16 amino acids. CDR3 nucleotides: TGTGCCAGCTCACCACAAACGGGACGGGCTTGGAGCGAGCAGTACTTC. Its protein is CASSPQTGRAWSEQYF.

The CDR3 region is CSASPGLSQETQYF. CDR3 sequence (DNA): TGCAGTGCTAGTCCGGGACTCTCCCAAGAGACCCAGTACTTC. The chain recombines TRBV20-1 with TRBJ2-5; a possible D gene is TRBD2 (6 bases). The CDR3 sequence is 14 residues long. V lost 3 bases to trimming and J lost 1 base, with 12 bases between them. Germline assignment: CDR1 DFQATT and CDR2 SNEGSKA (reference sequence).

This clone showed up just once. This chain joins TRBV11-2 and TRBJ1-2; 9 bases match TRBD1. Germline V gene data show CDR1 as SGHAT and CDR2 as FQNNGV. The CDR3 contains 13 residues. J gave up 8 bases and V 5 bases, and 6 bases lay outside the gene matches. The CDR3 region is CASSPDRGQGYTF. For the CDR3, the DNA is TGTGCCAGCAGCCCGGACAGGGGACAAGGCTACACCTTC.

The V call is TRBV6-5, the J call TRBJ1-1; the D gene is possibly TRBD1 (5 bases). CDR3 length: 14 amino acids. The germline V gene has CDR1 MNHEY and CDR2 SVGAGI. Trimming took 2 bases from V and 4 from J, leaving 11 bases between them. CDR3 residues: CASSYGRVATEAFF. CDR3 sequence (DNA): TGTGCCAGCAGTTACGGCAGGGTGGCCACTGAAGCTTTCTTT.

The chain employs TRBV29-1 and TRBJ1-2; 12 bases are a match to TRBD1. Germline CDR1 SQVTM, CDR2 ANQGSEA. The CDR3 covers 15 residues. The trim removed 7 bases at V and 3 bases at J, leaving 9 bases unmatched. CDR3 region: CSAGTGTGGDYGYTF. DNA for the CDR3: TGCAGCGCCGGAACCGGGACAGGGGGCGACTATGGCTACACCTTC.

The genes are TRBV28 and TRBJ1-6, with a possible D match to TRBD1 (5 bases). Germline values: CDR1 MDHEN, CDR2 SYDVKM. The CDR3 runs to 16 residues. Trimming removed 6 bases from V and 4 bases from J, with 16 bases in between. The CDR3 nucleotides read TGTGCCAGCAGGCAGGGTCCTTGGATATATAATTCACCCCTCCACTTT. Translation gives CASRQGPWIYNSPLHF.

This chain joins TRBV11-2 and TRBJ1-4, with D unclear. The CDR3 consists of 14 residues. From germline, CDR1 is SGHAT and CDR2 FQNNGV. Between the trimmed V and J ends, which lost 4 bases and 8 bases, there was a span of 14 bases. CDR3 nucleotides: TGTGCCAGCAGCTACGGGTCAGTTGGGGAAAAACTGTTTTTT. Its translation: CASSYGSVGEKLFF.

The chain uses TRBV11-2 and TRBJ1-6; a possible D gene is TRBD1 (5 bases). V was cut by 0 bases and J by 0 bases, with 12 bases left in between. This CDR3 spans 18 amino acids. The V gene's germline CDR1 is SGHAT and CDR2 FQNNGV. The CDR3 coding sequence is TGTGCCAGCAGCTTAGAGAGGGGAGGCATCTCCTATAATTCACCCCTCCACTTT. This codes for CASSLERGGISYNSPLHF.

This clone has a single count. CDR3 residues: CASSLRGYEQYF. CDR3 in DNA: TGTGCCAGCAGCTTAAGGGGCTACGAGCAGTACTTC. The chain links TRBV13 to TRBJ2-7; D is possibly TRBD1 (5 bases). Trimming shortened V by 2 bases and J by 3 bases, and 5 bases separated the two germline ends. The CDR3 extends over 12 amino acids. Per germline, CDR1 PRHDT and CDR2 FYEKMQ (reference sequence).

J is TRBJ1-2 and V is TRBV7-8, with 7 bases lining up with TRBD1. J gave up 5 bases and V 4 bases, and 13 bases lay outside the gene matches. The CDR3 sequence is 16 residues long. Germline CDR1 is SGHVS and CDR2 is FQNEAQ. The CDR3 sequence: CASSSDTPYRGYGYTF. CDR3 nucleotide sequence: TGTGCCAGCAGCTCAGATACTCCCTACAGGGGATATGGCTACACCTTC. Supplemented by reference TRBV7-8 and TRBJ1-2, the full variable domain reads GAGVSQSPRYKVAKRGQDVALRCDPISGHVSLFWYQQALGQGPEFLTYFQNEAQLDKSGLPSDRFFAERPEGSVSTLKIQRTQQEDSAVYLCASSSDTPYRGYGYTFGSGTRLTVV.

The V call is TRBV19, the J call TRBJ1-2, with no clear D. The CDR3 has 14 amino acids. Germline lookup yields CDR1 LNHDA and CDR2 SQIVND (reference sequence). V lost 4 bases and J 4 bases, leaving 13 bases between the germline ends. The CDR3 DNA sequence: TGTGCCAGTAGTACCCCCTTGGGCCTCTATGGCTACACCTTC. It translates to CASSTPLGLYGYTF.

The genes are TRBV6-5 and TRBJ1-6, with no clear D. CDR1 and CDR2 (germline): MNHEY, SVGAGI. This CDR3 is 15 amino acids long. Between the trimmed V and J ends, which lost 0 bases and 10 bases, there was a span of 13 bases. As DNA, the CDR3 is TGTGCCAGCAGTTACTCGTTACTTATTGGGTCACCCCTCCACTTT. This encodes CASSYSLLIGSPLHF.